The present entry profiles one T cell receptor beta chain with its context. Clones were sequenced by immunoSEQ multiplex PCR, and TCRdb holds only the in-frame ones, with some missing. This table has more than 300,000 clones, under 90% appearing once. This sample is part of a study of blood T cell repertoires in COVID-19. Study-wide background: PBMCs, B-cell-depleted T cells, or T cells provided the cDNA or gDNA that made up the material.

This CDR3 has 13 residues. Trimming took 5 bases from V and 6 from J, leaving 17 bases between them. Germline V gene lookup returns CDR1 SQVTM and CDR2 ANQGSEA. The specimen sequenced was PBMCs or T cells enriched from blood (not recorded which). The TCR sequence derives from a woman in her 30s who had recovered from COVID-19. This sequence joins TRBV29-1 and TRBJ2-7; tentatively, D is TRBD2 (6 bases). Here the CDR3 reads CSVSGTLAREQYF. The CDR3 DNA reads TGCAGCGTTTCCGGGACTCTGGCCCGCGAGCAGTACTTC.